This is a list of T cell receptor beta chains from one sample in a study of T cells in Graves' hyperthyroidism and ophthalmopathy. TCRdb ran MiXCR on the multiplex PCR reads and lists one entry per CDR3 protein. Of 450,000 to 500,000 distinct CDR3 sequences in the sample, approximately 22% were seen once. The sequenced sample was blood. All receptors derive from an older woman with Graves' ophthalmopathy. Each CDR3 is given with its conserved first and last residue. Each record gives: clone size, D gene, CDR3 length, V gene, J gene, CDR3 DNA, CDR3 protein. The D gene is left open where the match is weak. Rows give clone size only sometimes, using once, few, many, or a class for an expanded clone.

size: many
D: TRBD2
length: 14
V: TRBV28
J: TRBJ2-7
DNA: TGTGCCAGCAGACCGGGGACTACCTCCTACGAGCAGTACTTC
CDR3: CASRPGTTSYEQYF

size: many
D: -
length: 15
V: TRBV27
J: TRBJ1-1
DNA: TGTGCCAGCAGTTTGAACGGATTATTGGGGGGCATAGCTTTCTTT
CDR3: CASSLNGLLGGIAFF

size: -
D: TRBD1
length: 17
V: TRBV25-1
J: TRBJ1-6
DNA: TGTGCCAGCAGTGAGCGCGGACAGGGGGTGGATAATTCACCCCTCCACTTT
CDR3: CASSERGQGVDNSPLHF

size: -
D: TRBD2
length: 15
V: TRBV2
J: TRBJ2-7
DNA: TGTGCCAGCAGCCCGACTAGCGGGAGGGCGTACGAGCAGTACTTC
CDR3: CASSPTSGRAYEQYF

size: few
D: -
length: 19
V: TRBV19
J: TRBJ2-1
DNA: TGTGCCAGTAGTATCAGGGGCCCTAGCCGCTACAACCCCTACAATGAGCAGTTCTTC
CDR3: CASSIRGPSRYNPYNEQFF

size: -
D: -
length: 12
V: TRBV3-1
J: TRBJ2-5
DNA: TGTGCCAGCAGCCTGATGGAAGAGACCCAGTACTTC
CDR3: CASSLMEETQYF

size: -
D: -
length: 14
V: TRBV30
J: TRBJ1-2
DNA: TGTGCCTGGAGTATGACAGCTCTCAACTATGGCTACACCTTC
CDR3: CAWSMTALNYGYTF

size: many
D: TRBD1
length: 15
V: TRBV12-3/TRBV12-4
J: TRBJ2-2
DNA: TGTGCCAGCAGCCCAGGACAGGGGGCAAGCGGGGAGCTGTTTTTT
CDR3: CASSPGQGASGELFF

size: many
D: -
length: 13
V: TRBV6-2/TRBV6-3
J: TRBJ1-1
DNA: TGTGCCAGCAAGTATACAGGGTACACTGAAGCTTTCTTT
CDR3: CASKYTGYTEAFF

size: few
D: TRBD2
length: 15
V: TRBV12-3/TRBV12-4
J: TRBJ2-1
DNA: TGTGCCAGCAGTTTAAGTACTAGCGGGAGGGATGGGCAGTTCTTC
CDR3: CASSLSTSGRDGQFF

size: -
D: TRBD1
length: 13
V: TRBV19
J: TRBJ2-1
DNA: TGTGCCAGTAGCAGACAGGGAGACAATGAGCAGTTCTTC
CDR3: CASSRQGDNEQFF

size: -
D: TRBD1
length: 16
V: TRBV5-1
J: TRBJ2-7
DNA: TGCGCCAGCAGCTTGGTAGGGACAGGGCCCTCCTACGAGCAGTACTTC
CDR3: CASSLVGTGPSYEQYF

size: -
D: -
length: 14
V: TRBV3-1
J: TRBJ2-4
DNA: TGTGCCAGCAGCCGTCGGGACGGAGCCAACATTCAGTACTTC
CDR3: CASSRRDGANIQYF

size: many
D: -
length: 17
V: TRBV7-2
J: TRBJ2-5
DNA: TGTGCCAGCAGCCACCGGACACCCGGGATACACCAAGAGACCCAGTACTTC
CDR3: CASSHRTPGIHQETQYF

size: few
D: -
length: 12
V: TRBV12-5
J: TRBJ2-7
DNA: TGTGCTAGTGGTTTGGTCGGGGCCGAGCAGTACTTC
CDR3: CASGLVGAEQYF

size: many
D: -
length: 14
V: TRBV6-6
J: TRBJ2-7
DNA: TGTGCCAGCAGTTACTCGACGGGAAACTACGAGCAGTACTTC
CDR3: CASSYSTGNYEQYF

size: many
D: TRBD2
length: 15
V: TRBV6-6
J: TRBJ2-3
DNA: TGTGCCAGCAGTTACTCGCCTAGCGGGAGTGATACGCAGTATTTT
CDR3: CASSYSPSGSDTQYF

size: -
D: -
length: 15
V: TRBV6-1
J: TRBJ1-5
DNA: TGTGCCGGCCAGACTCCGGGGACGGTCAATCAGCCCCAGCATTTT
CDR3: CAGQTPGTVNQPQHF

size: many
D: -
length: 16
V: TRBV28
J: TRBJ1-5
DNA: TGTGCCAGCAGTTTCTTGAGTCGCGGAGACTATCAGCCCCAGCATTTT
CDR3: CASSFLSRGDYQPQHF

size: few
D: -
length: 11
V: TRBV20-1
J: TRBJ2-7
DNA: TGCACCTCAAGGGGGGTTGGGGAGCAGTACTTC
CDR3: CTSRGVGEQYF

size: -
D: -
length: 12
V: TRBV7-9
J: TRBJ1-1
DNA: TGTGCCAGCAGCTTCGTGAGCACTGAAGCTTTCTTT
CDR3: CASSFVSTEAFF

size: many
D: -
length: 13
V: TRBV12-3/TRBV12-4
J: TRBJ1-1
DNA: TGTGCCAGCAGTTCCGGAAGGGTCACTGAAGCTTTCTTT
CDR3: CASSSGRVTEAFF

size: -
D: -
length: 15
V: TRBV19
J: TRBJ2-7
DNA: TGTGCCAGTAGTATCCTCCCGGGACGGTCCTACGAGCAGTACTTC
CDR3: CASSILPGRSYEQYF

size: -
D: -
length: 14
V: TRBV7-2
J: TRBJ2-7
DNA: TGTGCCAGCAGTCCCGGCAGGGTCACCTACGAGCAGTACTTC
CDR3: CASSPGRVTYEQYF

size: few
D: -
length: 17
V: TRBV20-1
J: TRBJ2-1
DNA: TGCAGTGCTCAACCTGCCGACCAATCAGTCGGCTACAATGAGCAGTTCTTC
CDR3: CSAQPADQSVGYNEQFF

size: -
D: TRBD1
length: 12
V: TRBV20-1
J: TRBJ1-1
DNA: TGCAGTGCTTCCTCAGGGGGAGCTGAAGCTTTCTTT
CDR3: CSASSGGAEAFF

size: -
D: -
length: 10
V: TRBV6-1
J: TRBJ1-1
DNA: TGTGCCAGCACCCACACTGAAGCTTTCTTT
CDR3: CASTHTEAFF

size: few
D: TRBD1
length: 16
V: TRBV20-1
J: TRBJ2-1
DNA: TGCAGTGCTAGAGATTCGAGACAGGGGGGCTACAATGAGCAGTTCTTC
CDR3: CSARDSRQGGYNEQFF

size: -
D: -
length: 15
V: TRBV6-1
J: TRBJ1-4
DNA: TGTGCCAGCAGTTCTTCCAGGGTAACTAATGAAAAACTGTTTTTT
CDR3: CASSSSRVTNEKLFF

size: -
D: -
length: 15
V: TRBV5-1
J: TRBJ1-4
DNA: TGCGCCAGCAGCTTGGCAGGGGTCTTTAATGAAAAACTGTTTTTT
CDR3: CASSLAGVFNEKLFF

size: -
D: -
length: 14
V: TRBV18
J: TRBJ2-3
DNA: TGTGCCAGCTCACCTGCCGCGAGGGCAGATACGCAGTATTTT
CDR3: CASSPAARADTQYF

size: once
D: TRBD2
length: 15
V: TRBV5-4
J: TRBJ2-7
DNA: TGTGCCAGCAGCTTGGAAACTAGCGGGGGCCTGAAGCAGTACTTC
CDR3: CASSLETSGGLKQYF

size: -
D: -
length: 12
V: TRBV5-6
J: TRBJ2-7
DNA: TGTGCCAGCAGCTTGACAGATACATGGCCGTACTTC
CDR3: CASSLTDTWPYF

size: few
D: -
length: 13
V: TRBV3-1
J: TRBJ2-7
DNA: TGTGCCAGCAGCCAAGTAGGACCGGGCGGGCAGTACTTC
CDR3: CASSQVGPGGQYF

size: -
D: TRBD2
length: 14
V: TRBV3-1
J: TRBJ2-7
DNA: TGTGCCAGCCAAGATTGGACTAGCGGTCTTGGGCAGTACTTC
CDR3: CASQDWTSGLGQYF

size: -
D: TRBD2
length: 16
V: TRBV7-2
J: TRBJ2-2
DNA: TGTGCCAGCAGCTTAGAAGGAGCGGGATACACCGGGGAGCTGTTTTTT
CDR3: CASSLEGAGYTGELFF

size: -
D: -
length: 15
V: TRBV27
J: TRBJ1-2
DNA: TGTGCCAGCAGTTTAGGTCCCCCGAGTGTCTATGGCTACACCTTC
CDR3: CASSLGPPSVYGYTF

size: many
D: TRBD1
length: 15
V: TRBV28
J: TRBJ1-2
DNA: TGTGCCAGCAGCCACTGGGTGACAGGGGGCGATGGCTACACCTTC
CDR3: CASSHWVTGGDGYTF

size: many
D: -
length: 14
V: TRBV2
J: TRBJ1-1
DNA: TGTGCCAGCAGTGTGGACATAAGGAACACTGAAGCTTTCTTT
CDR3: CASSVDIRNTEAFF

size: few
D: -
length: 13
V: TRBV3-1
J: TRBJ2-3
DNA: TGTGCCAGCAGCCAGGGACGCCCAGATACGCAGTATTTT
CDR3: CASSQGRPDTQYF

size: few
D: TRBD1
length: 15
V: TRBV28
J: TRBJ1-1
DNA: TGTGCCAGCAGTTTTCCGGGACAGGGGCACACTGAAGCTTTCTTT
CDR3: CASSFPGQGHTEAFF

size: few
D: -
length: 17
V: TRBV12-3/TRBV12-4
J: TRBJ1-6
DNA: TGTGCCAGCAGTCAGGGAGATGCCCTCCCAATCAATTCACCCCTCCACTTT
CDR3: CASSQGDALPINSPLHF

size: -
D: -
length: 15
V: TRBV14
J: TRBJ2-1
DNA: TGTGCCAGCAGCCAAGAACTAAGCTCCTACAATGAGCAGTTCTTC
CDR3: CASSQELSSYNEQFF

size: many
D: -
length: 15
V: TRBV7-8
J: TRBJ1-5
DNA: TGTGCCAGCAGCTTAGCGTCCCATAGCAATCAGCCCCAGCATTTT
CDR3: CASSLASHSNQPQHF

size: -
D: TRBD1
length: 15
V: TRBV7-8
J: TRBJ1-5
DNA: TGTGCCAGCAGCTTAGTGGGACAGACCAATCAGCCCCAGCATTTT
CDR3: CASSLVGQTNQPQHF

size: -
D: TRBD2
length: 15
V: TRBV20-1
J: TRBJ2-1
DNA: TGCAGTGCACAATCGACTAGCGGGAGTGTAGATGAGCAGTTCTTC
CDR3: CSAQSTSGSVDEQFF

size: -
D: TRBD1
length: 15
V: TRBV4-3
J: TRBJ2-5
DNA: TGCGCCAGCAGCCACTCGGACAGGGAGCAAGAGACCCAGTACTTC
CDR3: CASSHSDREQETQYF

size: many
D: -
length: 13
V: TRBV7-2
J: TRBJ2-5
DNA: TGTGCCAGCAGCTTAGAGAGGCGAGAGACCCAGTACTTC
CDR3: CASSLERRETQYF

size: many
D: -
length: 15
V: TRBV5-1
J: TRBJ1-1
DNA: TGCGCCAGCAGCTTAGGAGGGGCCGGGAACACTGAAGCTTTCTTT
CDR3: CASSLGGAGNTEAFF